The present T cell receptor beta chain was sequenced within a study of beta chain features in type 1 diabetes. The overall study: In age, gender and cell yields, patients were similar to healthy donors.

Study outcomes and limitations: A moderate, significant TCRB CDR3 shortening appeared in type 1 diabetes across four CD4+ subsets.

This clone occurred a few times. Its cognate antigen is unknown. The CDR3 is 16 amino acids. Per germline, CDR1 SGHDT and CDR2 YYEEEE. Between the trimmed V and J ends, which lost 4 bases and 3 bases, there was a span of 20 bases. Cells sorted by CD45RO/CCR7/CD25/CD127/CD95/CD27 comprised CD4+ naive, central memory, regulatory and stem cell-like memory cells. Sorting produced populations that all topped 95% purity. Expressed TCRB transcripts got sequenced, as all isolated RNA was reverse transcribed. Assay used: immunoSEQ multiplex PCR; TCRdb lists only in-frame clones, some missing. The top ten clones hold 0.008% to 0.011% of a sample with 330,000 or so clones, around 12% of them seen once.

The chain links TRBV5-6 to TRBJ2-7, with a tentative D call TRBD1 (6 bases). Sequencing used naive CD4+ T cells from blood. This clonotype was sampled from a woman between 18 and 29 years old with type 1 diabetes. CDR3 residues: CASSLQKWTDIYEQYF. CDR3 nucleotides: TGTGCCAGCAGCCTACAGAAGTGGACAGATATCTACGAGCAGTACTTC.